This T cell receptor beta chain comes out of a study of regulatory T cells in long-lasting Graves disease. Broader study findings: Favored usage of TRBV28, TRBJ1-2 and TRBJ2-5 was recorded in persistent disease.

There are a few counts of this clonotype. What it recognizes is unknown. The CDR3 consists of 16 residues. CDR1 is KGHSH and CDR2 is LQKENI in the germline V gene. Trimming at V came to 2 bases and at J to 2 bases, leaving 4 bases not matched to a gene. Library construction for TCR beta used iRepertoire HTBI primers and Arm-PCR of CDR3 regions. Source study methods: Samples jointly harbored fewer than 65 TRBV and 14 to 15 TRBJ segments. TCRdb recomputed calls from the multiplex PCR reads with MiXCR, one row per CDR3 protein. It is TCRdb's table, rather than the study itself, that gives the V and J calls and clone size. The table has about 610,000 distinct CDR3 sequences, more than 15% seen once. As for time point: newly diagnosed GD, antithyroid drugs for less than 3 months. RNA from PBMCs was the source of the TCR library. This sample also appeared in a second study, on T cells in Graves' hyperthyroidism and ophthalmopathy. As that study records: Blood also showed most of the thyroid clonotypes that were expanded above 0.001. Model output signaled ophthalmopathy a median roughly 6.1 months ahead of onset.

Source: peripheral blood mononuclear cells (PBMCs), taken at new diagnosis, from a patient treated with antithyroid drugs. The TCR comes from a man younger than 30 with Graves disease. The V and J genes are TRBV18 and TRBJ2-2, with 8 bases fitting TRBD1. The CDR3 loop reads CASSPRTGRNTGELFF. CDR3 coding DNA: TGTGCCAGCTCACCAAGGACAGGGCGTAACACCGGGGAGCTGTTTTTT. Drawing the rest from reference TRBV18 and TRBJ2-2, the complete variable domain is NAGVMQNPRHLVRRRGQEARLRCSPMKGHSHVYWYRQLPEEGLKFMVYLQKENIIDESGMPKERFSAEFPKEGPSILRIQQVVRGDSAAYFCASSPRTGRNTGELFFGEGSRLTVL.